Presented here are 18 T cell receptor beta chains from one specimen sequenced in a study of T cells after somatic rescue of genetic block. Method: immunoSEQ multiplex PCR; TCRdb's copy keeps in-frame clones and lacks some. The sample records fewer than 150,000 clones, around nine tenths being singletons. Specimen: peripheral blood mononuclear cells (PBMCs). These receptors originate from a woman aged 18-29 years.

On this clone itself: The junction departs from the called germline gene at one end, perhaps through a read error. The CDR3 sequence is CASRLDRGGSGLQYF. In nucleotides, the CDR3 is TGCGCCAGCAGATTGGACAGGGGCGGTTCCGGGCTGCAGTACTTC. The rearrangement uses TRBV5-1 and TRBJ2-7; 9 bases line up with TRBD1. The CDR3 length is 15 residues. Germline CDR1 SGHRS, CDR2 YFSETQ.

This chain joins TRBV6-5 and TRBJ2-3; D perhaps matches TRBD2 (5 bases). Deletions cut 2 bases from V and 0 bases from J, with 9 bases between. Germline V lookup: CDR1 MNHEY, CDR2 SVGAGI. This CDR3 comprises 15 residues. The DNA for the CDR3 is TGTGCCAGCAGTTACGGCCCGGGAAGCACAGATACGCAGTATTTT. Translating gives CASSYGPGSTDTQYF.

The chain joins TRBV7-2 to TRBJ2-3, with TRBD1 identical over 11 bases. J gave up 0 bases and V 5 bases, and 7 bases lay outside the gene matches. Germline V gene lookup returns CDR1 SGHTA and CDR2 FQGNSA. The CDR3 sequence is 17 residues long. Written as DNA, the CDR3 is TGTGCCAGCAGCCCCCGGACAGGGGGCCCTAGCACAGATACGCAGTATTTT. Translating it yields CASSPRTGGPSTDTQYF.

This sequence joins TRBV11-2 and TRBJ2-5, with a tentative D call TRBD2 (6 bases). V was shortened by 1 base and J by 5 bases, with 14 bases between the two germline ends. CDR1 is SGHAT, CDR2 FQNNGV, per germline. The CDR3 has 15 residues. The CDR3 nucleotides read TGTGCCAGCAGCTTAGCCCTCGGGCTAGCGGAGACCCAGTACTTC. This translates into CASSLALGLAETQYF.

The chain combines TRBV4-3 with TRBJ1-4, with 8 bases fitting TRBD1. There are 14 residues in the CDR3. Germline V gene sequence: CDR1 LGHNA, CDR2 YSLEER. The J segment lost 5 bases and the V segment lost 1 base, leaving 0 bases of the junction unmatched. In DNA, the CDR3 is TGCGCCAGCAGCCAAGGGACAGGGAATGAAAAACTGTTTTTT. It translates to CASSQGTGNEKLFF.

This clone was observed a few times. CDR3 region: CAWLPVQGMNTEAFF. The CDR3 DNA sequence: TGTGCCTGGCTCCCCGTACAGGGGATGAACACTGAAGCTTTCTTT. The chain couples TRBV30 to TRBJ1-1; 7 bases line up with TRBD1. The junction had 9 bases not matched to a gene; V was cut back by 5 bases and J by 0 bases. In germline, CDR1 is GTSNPN, CDR2 SVGIG (reference sequence). The CDR3 has 15 amino acids.

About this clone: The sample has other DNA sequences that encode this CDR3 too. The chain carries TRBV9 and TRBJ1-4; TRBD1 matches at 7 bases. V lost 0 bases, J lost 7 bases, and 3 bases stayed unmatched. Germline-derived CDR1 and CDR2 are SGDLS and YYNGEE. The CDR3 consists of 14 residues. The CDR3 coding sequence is TGTGCCAGCAGCGTAGGAGGGGGCGGTGAAAAACTGTTTTTT. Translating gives CASSVGGGGEKLFF. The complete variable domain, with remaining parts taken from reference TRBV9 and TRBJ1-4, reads DSGVTQTPKHLITATGQRVTLRCSPRSGDLSVYWYQQSLDQGLQFLIQYYNGEERAKGNILERFSAQQFPDLHSELNLSSLELGDSALYFCASSVGGGGEKLFFGSGTQLSVL.

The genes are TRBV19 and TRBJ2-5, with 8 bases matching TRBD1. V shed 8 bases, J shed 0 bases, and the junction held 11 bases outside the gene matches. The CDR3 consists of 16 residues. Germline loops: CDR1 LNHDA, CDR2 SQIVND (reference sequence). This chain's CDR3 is CASQGGTGHHQETQYF. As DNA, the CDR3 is TGTGCCAGTCAAGGAGGGACAGGTCACCACCAAGAGACCCAGTACTTC.

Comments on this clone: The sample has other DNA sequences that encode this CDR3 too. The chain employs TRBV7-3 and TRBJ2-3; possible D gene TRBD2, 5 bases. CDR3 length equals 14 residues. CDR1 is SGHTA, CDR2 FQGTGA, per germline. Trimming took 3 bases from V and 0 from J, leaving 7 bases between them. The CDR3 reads CASSLRASTDTQYF. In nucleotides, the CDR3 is TGTGCCAGCAGCTTGAGGGCCAGCACAGATACGCAGTATTTT.

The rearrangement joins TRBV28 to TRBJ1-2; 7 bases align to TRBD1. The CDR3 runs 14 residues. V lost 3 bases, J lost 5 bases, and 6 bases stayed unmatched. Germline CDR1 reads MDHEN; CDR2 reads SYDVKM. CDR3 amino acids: CASSLTGRYYGYTF. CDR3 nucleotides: TGTGCCAGCAGTTTGACAGGGCGGTATTATGGCTACACCTTC.

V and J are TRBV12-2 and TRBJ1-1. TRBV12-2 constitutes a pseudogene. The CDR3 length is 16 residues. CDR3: CASRLVKYSSNTEAFF. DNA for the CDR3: TGTGCAAGTCGCTTAGTTAAGTATTCGTCGAACACTGAAGCTTTCTTT.

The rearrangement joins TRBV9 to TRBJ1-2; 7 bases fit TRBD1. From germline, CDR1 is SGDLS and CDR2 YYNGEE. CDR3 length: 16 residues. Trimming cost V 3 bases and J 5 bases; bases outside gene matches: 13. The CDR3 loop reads CASSASPGTALYGYTF. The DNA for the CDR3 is TGTGCCAGCAGCGCCTCCCCCGGGACAGCCCTTTATGGCTACACCTTC.

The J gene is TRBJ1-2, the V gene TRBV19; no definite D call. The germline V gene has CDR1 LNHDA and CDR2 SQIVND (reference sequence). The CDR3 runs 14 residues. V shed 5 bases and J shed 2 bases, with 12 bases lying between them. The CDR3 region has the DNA TGTGCCAGTAGTTCCAACATCCTGAACTATGGCTACACCTTC. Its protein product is CASSSNILNYGYTF. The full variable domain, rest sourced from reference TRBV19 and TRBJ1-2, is DGGITQSPKYLFRKEGQNVTLSCEQNLNHDAMYWYRQDPGQGLRLIYYSQIVNDFQKGDIAEGYSVSREKKESFPLTVTSAQKNPTAFYLCASSSNILNYGYTFGSGTRLTVV.

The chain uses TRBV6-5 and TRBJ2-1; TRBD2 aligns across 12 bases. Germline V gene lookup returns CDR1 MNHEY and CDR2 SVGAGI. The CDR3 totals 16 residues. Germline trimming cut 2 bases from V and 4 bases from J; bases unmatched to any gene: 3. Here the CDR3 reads CASSYMTSGGYNEQFF. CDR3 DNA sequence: TGTGCCAGCAGTTACATGACTAGCGGGGGTTACAATGAGCAGTTCTTC.

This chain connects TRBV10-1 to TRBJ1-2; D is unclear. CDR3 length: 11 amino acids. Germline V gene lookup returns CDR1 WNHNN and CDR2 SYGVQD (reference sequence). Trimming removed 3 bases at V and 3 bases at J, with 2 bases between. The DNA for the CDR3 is TGCGCCAGCAGTGATTACTATGGCTACACCTTC. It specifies CASSDYYGYTF.

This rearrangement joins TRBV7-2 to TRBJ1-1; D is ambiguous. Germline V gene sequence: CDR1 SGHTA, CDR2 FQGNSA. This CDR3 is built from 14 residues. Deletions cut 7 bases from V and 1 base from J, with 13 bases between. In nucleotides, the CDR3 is TGTGCCAGCACGCTGGGCGCGGGGAACACTGAAGCTTTCTTT. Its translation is CASTLGAGNTEAFF.

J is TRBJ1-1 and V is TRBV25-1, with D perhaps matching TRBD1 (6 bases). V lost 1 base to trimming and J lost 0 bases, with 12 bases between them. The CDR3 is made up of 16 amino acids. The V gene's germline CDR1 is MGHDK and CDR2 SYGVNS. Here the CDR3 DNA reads TGTGCCAGCAGTGAATGGGGGGGCAGATTGAACACTGAAGCTTTCTTT. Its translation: CASSEWGGRLNTEAFF. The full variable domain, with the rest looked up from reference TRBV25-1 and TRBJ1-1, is EADIYQTPRYLVIGTGKKITLECSQTMGHDKMYWYQQDPGMELHLIHYSYGVNSTEKGDLSSESTVSRIRTEHFPLTLESARPSHTSQYLCASSEWGGRLNTEAFFGQGTRLTVV.

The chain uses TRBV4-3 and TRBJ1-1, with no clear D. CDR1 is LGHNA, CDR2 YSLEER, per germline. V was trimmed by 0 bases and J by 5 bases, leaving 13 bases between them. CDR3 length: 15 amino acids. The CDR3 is CASSQDLNSGTEAFF. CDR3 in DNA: TGCGCCAGCAGCCAAGATCTAAATTCGGGGACTGAAGCTTTCTTT.